This T cell receptor (beta chain) derives from a study of T cells expressing NK-cell markers. At the level of the study: Obtained from sorted CD3+CD56+NKG2C+, CD3+CD56+NKG2C- and CD3+CD56-NKG2C+ T cells were the TCR beta repertoires.

Remarks on this clonotype: Its antigen is currently unknown.

Germline V gene data show CDR1 as MNHEY and CDR2 as SVGAGI. CDR3 length equals 15 residues. TCR beta libraries carry UMIs added by 5'RACE template switching. TCRdb re-called the 5' RACE reads and gives one entry per CDR3 protein, without DNA. Seen in this sample are approximately 460,000 distinct CDR3 sequences; the ten most common clones hold 7.3%. Findings and caveats of the study: Dominant NKG2C+ clonotypes in roughly 6 donors made up about 1.0-7.0% of CD8+ T cells. In a few donors, dominant clonotypes made up about 28.3-65% of CD3+CD56-NKG2C+ cells.

J is TRBJ1-6 and V is TRBV6-5; TCRdb designates TRBD1, a call that cannot be tested without DNA. This TCR derives from a woman aged 18-69 years in good health. The sequencing input was blood T cells: a sorted CD56 or NKG2C T cell subset, CD4+ or CD8+ T cells, or bulk PBMC T cells (not recorded which). The CDR3 reads CASSYSRGGNSPLHF.